A single sample is the source of the 3 T cell receptor beta chains below, sequenced in a study of blood T cell repertoires in COVID-19. The method was immunoSEQ multiplex PCR; TCRdb's version includes in-frame clones alone and lacks a portion of them. The data contain about 270,000 clones, 65% to 85% of them singletons. Sequences were obtained from peripheral blood. The receptors stem from a human donor with COVID-19, enrolled during active disease. The donor label of this sample is uncertain.

The V gene is TRBV5-1, the J gene TRBJ2-7, with 14 bases matching TRBD2. V was clipped by 3 bases and J by 7 bases; unmatched bases: 9. The CDR3 spans 16 residues. Germline-derived CDR1 and CDR2 are SGHRS and YFSETQ. DNA of the CDR3: TGCGCCAGCAGCTCGGGACTAGCGGGGGCATCTGGAGAGCAGTACTTC. Translating gives CASSSGLAGASGEQYF.

The chain links TRBV30 to TRBJ2-1, with 11 bases fitting TRBD2. Trimming cost V 2 bases and J 9 bases; bases outside gene matches: 9. The CDR3 totals 15 residues. The germline CDR1 and CDR2 sequences are GTSNPN and SVGIG (reference sequence). The CDR3 here is CAWSRLAGGPREQFF. CDR3 coding DNA: TGTGCCTGGAGTAGGCTAGCGGGAGGCCCTCGTGAGCAGTTCTTC. The full variable domain, completed using reference TRBV30 and TRBJ2-1, is SQTIHQWPATLVQPVGSPLSLECTVEGTSNPNLYWYRQAAGRGLQLLFYSVGIGQISSEVPQNLSASRPQDRQFILSSKKLLLSDSGFYLCAWSRLAGGPREQFFGPGTRLTVL.

The sample holds one count of this clone. The chain employs TRBV18 and TRBJ2-1; possibly TRBD1 for D (6 bases). V lost 2 bases to trimming and J lost 10 bases, with 15 bases between them. The CDR3 length is 14 residues. Germline V lookup: CDR1 KGHSH, CDR2 LQKENI. Here the CDR3 reads CASSPGGQQTEQFF. The CDR3 DNA reads as TGTGCCAGCTCACCAGGGGGACAACAAACCGAGCAGTTCTTC.